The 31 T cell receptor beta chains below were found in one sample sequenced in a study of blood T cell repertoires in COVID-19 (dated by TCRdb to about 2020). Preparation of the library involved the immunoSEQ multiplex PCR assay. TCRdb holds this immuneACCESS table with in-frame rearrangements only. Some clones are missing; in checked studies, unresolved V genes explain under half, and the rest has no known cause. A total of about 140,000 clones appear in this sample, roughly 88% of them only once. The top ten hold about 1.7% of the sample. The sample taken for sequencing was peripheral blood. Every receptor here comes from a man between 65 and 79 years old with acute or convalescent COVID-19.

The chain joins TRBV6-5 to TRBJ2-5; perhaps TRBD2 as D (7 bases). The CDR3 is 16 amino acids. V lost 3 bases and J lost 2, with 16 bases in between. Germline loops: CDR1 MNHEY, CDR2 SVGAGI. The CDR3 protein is CASSYAAGAAQETQYF. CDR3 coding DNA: TGTGCCAGCAGTTATGCCGCGGGGGCGGCTCAAGAGACCCAGTACTTC.

The CDR3 region is CASSPTGSGSYQETQYF. The CDR3 coding sequence is TGTGCCAGCAGCCCGACAGGTTCTGGGTCGTACCAAGAGACCCAGTACTTC. J is TRBJ2-5 and V is TRBV7-2; TRBD1 is a possible D gene (6 bases). Trimming removed 5 bases from V and 0 bases from J, with 19 bases in between. Germline CDR1 and CDR2: SGHTA and FQGNSA. The CDR3 runs to 17 residues.

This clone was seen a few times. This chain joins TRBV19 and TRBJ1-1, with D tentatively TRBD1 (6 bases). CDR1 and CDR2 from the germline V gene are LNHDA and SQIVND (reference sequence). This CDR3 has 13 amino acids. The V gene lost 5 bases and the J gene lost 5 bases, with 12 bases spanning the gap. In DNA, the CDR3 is TGTGCCAGTAGTCCCTCCAGGGGAACTGAAGCTTTCTTT. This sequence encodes CASSPSRGTEAFF. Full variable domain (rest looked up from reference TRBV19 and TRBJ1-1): DGGITQSPKYLFRKEGQNVTLSCEQNLNHDAMYWYRQDPGQGLRLIYYSQIVNDFQKGDIAEGYSVSREKKESFPLTVTSAQKNPTAFYLCASSPSRGTEAFFGQGTRLTVV.

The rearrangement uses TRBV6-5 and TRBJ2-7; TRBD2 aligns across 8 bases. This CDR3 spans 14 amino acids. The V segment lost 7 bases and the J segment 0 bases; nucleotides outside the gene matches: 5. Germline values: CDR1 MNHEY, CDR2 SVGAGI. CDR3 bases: TGTGCCAGCAATAGCGGGATTCTCTCCTACGAGCAGTACTTC. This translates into CASNSGILSYEQYF.

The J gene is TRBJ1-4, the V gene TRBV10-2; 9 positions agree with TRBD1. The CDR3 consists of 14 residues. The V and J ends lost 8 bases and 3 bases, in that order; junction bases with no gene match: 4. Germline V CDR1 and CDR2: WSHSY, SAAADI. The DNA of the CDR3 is TGCGCCAGCGGGACAGGGTTCTCTAATGAAAAACTGTTTTTT. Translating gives CASGTGFSNEKLFF.

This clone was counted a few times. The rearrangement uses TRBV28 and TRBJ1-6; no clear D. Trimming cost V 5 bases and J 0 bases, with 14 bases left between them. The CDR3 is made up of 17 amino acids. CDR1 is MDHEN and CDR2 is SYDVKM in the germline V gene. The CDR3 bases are TGTGCCAGCAGTCCCAAGTCCTATCTCTCCTATAATTCACCCCTCCACTTT. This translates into CASSPKSYLSYNSPLHF.

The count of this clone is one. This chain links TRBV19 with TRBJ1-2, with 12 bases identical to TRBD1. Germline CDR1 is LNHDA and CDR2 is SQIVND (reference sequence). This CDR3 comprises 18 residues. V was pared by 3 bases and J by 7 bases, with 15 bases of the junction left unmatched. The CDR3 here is CASSILGTGGAGFRGYTF. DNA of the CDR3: TGTGCCAGTAGTATTTTGGGGACAGGGGGCGCGGGATTTCGTGGCTACACCTTC.

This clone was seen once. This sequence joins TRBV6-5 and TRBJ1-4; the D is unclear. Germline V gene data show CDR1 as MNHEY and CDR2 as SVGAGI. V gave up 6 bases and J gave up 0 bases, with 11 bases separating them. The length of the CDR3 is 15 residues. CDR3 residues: CASRLDGTTNEKLFF. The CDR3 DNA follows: TGTGCCAGCAGGCTAGACGGGACAACTAATGAAAAACTGTTTTTT.

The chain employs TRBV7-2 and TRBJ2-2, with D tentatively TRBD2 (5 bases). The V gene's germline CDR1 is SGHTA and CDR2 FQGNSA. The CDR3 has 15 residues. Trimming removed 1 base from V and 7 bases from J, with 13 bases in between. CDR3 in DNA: TGTGCCAGCAGCTTAGTTGGGCGAGGAGGCGGGGAGCTGTTTTTT. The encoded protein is CASSLVGRGGGELFF.

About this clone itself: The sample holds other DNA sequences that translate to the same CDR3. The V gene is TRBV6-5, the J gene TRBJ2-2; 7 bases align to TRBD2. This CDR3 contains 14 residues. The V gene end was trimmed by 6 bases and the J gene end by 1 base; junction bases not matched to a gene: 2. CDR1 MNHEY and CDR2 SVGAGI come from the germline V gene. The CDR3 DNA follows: TGTGCCAGCAGACCGGGAGGGAACACCGGGGAGCTGTTTTTT. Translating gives CASRPGGNTGELFF.

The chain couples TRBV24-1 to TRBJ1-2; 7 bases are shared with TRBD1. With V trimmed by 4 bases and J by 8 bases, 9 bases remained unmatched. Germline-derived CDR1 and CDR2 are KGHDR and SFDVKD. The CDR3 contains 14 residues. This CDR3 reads CATSDPGQVSGYTF. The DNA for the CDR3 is TGTGCCACCAGTGACCCCGGACAGGTATCGGGCTACACCTTC.

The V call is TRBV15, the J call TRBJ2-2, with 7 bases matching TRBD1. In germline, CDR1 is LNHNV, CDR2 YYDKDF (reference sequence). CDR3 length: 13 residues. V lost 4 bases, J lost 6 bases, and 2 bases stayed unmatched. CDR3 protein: CATSITGAGELFF. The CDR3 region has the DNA TGTGCCACCAGCATTACAGGGGCCGGGGAGCTGTTTTTT. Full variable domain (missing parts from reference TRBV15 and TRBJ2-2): DAMVIQNPRYQVTQFGKPVTLSCSQTLNHNVMYWYQQKSSQAPKLLFHYYDKDFNNEADTPDNFQSRRPNTSFCFLDIRSPGLGDTAMYLCATSITGAGELFFGEGSRLTVL.

The CDR3 bases are TGTGCTAGTGGTTTGGGGGACAGGCAAAACACTGAAGCTTTCTTT. It yields the protein CASGLGDRQNTEAFF. This chain uses TRBV12-5 with TRBJ1-1, with TRBD1 matching 8 bases. V lost 1 base, J lost 2 bases, and 3 bases stayed unmatched. The V gene's germline CDR1 is LGHNT and CDR2 FRNRAP. The CDR3 has 15 residues. Full variable domain (missing parts from reference TRBV12-5 and TRBJ1-1): DARVTQTPRHKVTEMGQEVTMRCQPILGHNTVFWYRQTMMQGLELLAYFRNRAPLDDSGMPKDRFSAEMPDATLATLKIQPSEPRDSAVYFCASGLGDRQNTEAFFGQGTRLTVV.

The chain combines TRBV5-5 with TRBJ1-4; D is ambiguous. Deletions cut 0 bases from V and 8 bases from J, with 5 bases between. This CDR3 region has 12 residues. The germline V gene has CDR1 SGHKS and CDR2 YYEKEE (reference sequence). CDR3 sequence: CASSLVAEKLFF. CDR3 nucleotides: TGTGCCAGCAGCTTGGTTGCGGAAAAACTGTTTTTT.

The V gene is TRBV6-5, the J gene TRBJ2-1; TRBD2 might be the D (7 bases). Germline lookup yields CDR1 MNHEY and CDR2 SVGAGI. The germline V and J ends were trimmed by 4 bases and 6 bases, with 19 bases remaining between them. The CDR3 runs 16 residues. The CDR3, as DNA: TGTGCCAGCAGTTCCCCCGGGCGGGGGCGGCCCAATGAGCAGTTCTTC. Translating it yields CASSSPGRGRPNEQFF.

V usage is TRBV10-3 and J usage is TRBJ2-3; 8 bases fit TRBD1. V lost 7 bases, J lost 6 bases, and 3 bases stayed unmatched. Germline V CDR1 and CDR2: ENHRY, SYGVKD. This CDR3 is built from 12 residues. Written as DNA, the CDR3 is TGTGCCATCAAGGACAGGGATGATACGCAGTATTTT. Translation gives CAIKDRDDTQYF.

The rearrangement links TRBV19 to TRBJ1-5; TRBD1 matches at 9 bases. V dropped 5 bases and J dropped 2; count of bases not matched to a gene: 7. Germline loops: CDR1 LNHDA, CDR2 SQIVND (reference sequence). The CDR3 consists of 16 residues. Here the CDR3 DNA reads TGTGCCAGTAGTCAAACAGGGGGCAGCGGCAATCAGCCCCAGCATTTT. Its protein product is CASSQTGGSGNQPQHF.

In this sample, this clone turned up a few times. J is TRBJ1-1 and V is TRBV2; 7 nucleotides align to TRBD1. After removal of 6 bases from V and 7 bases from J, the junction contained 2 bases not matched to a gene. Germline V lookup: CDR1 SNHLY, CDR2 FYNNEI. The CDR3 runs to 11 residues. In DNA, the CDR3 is TGTGCCAGCAGCGGGACAGATGAAGCTTTCTTT. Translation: CASSGTDEAFF.

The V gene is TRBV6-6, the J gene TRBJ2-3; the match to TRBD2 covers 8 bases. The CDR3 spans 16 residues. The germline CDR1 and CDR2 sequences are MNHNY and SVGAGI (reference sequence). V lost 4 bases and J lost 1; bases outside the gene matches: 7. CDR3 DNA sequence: TGTGCCAGCAGTTTCCCAGCGGGAGAGGGCACAGATACGCAGTATTTT. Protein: CASSFPAGEGTDTQYF.

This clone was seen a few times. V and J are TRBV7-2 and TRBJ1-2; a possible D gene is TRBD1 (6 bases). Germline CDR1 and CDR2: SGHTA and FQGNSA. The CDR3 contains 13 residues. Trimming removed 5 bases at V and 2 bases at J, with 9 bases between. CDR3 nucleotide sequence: TGTGCCAGCAGCCCCCAGGGGAACTATGGCTACACCTTC. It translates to CASSPQGNYGYTF. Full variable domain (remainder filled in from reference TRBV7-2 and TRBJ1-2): GAGVSQSPSNKVTEKGKDVELRCDPISGHTALYWYRQSLGQGLEFLIYFQGNSAPDKSGLPSDRFSAERTGGSVSTLTIQRTQQEDSAVYLCASSPQGNYGYTFGSGTRLTVV.

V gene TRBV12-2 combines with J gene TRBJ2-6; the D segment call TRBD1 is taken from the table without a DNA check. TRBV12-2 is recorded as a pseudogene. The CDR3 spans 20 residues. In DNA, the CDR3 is TGTGCAAGTCGCTCAGGGGACAGGGGGCGCGTTATTCCTTGTGCCAACGTCCTGACTTTC. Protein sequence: CASRSGDRGRVIPCANVLTF.

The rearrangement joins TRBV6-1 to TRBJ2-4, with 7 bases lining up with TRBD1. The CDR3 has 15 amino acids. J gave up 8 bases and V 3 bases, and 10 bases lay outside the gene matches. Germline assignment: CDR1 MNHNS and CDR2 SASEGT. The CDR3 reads CASSENTGVRDIQYF. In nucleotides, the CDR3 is TGTGCCAGCAGTGAGAACACAGGGGTTCGGGACATTCAGTACTTC.

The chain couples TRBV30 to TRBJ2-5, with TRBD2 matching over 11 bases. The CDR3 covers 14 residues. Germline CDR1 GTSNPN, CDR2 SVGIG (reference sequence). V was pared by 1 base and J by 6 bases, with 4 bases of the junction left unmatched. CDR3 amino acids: CAWSAGTSGQTQYF. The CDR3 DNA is TGTGCCTGGAGTGCCGGGACTAGCGGCCAGACCCAGTACTTC.

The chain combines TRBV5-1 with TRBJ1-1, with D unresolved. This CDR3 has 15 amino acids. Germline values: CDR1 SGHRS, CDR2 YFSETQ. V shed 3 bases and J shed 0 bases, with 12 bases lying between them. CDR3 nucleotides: TGCGCCAGCAGCTATTGGAGTTCCCTGAACACTGAAGCTTTCTTT. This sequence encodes CASSYWSSLNTEAFF.

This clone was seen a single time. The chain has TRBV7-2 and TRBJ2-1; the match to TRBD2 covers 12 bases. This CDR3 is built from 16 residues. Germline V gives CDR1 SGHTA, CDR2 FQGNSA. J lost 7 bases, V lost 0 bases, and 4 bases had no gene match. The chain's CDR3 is CASSLAASGGVNEQFF. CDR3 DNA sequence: TGTGCCAGCAGCTTAGCGGCTAGCGGGGGGGTAAATGAGCAGTTCTTC. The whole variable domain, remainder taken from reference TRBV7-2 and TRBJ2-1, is GAGVSQSPSNKVTEKGKDVELRCDPISGHTALYWYRQSLGQGLEFLIYFQGNSAPDKSGLPSDRFSAERTGGSVSTLTIQRTQQEDSAVYLCASSLAASGGVNEQFFGPGTRLTVL.

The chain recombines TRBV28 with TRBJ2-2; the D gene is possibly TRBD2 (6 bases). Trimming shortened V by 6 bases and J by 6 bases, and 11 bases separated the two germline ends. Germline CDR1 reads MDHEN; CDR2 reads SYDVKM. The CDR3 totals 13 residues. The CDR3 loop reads CASRWRGAGELFF. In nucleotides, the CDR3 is TGTGCCAGCAGATGGAGGGGCGCCGGGGAGCTGTTTTTT.

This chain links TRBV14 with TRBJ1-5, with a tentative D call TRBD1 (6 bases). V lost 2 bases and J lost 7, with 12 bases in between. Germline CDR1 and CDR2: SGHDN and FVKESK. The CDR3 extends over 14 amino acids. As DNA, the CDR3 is TGTGCCAGCAGCCAACCGACAGGTAGGCAGCCCCAGCATTTT. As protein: CASSQPTGRQPQHF.

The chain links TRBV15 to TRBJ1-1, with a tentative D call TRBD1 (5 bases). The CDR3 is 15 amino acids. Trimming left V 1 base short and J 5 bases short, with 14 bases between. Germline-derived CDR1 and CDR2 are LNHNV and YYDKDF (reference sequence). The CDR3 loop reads CATSRVSQGTTEAFF. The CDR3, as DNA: TGTGCCACCAGCAGAGTAAGCCAGGGCACAACTGAAGCTTTCTTT.

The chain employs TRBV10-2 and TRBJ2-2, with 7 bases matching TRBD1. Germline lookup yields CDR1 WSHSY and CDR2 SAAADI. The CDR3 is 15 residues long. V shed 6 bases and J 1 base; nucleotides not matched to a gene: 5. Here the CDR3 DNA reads TGCGCCAGCAGAATGACAGGGCAGAACACCGGGGAGCTGTTTTTT. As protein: CASRMTGQNTGELFF.

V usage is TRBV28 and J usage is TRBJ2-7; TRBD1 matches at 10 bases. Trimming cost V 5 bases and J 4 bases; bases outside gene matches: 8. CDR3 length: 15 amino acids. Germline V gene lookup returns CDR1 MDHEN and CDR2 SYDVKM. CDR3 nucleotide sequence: TGTGCCAGCAGTGACCCGGGACAGGGGTGGTACGAGCAGTACTTC. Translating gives CASSDPGQGWYEQYF. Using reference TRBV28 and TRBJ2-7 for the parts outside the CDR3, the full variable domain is DVKVTQSSRYLVKRTGEKVFLECVQDMDHENMFWYRQDPGLGLRLIYFSYDVKMKEKGDIPEGYSVSREKKERFSLILESASTNQTSMYLCASSDPGQGWYEQYFGPGTRLTVT.

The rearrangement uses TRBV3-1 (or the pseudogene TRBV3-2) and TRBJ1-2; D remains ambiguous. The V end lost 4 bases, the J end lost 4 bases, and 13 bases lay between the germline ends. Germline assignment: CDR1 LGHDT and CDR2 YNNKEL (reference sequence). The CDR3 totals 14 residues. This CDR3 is CASSPEWRGYGYTF. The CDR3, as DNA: TGTGCCAGCAGCCCCGAGTGGCGCGGCTATGGCTACACCTTC.